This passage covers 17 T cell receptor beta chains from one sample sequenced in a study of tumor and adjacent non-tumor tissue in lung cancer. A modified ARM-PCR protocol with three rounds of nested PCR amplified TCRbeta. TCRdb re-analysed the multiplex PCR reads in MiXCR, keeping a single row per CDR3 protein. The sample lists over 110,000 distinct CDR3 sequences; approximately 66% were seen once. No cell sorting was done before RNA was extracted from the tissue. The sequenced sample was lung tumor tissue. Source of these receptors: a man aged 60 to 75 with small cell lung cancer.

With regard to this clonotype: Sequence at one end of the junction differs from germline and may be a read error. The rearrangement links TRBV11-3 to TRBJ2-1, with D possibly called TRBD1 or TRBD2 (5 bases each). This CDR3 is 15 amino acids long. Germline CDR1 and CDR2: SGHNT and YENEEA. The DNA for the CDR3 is TGTACCAGCAGCTTTACTACGGGACGAAACAATGAGCAGTTCTTC. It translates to CTSSFTTGRNNEQFF.

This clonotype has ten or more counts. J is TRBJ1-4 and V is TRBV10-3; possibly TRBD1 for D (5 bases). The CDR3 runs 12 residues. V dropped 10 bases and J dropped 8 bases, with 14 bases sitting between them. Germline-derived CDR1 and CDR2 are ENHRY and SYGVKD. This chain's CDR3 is CATQGGGEKLFF. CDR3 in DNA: TGTGCCACCCAGGGAGGCGGAGAAAAACTGTTTTTT.

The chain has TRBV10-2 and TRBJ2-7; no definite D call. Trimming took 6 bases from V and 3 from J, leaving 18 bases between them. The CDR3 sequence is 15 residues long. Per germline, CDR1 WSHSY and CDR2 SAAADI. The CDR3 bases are TGCGCCAGCAGATCCGACACATGGCCTTACTACGAGCAGTACGTC. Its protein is CASRSDTWPYYEQYV.

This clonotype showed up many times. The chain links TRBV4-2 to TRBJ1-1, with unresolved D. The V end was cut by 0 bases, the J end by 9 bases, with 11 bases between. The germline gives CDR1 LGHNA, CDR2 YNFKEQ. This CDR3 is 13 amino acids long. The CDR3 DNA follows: TGTGCCAGCAGCCAAGATCCGGGCAGGCAAGCTTTCTTT. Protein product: CASSQDPGRQAFF.

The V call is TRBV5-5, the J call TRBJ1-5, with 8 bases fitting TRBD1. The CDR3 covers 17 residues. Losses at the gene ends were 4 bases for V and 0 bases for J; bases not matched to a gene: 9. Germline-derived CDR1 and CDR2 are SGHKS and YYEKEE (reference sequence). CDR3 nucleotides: TGTGCCAGCAGCGACCTAGGCGGGACAGGTAGCAATCAGCCCCAGCATTTT. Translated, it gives CASSDLGGTGSNQPQHF. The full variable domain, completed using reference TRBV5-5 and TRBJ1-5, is DAGVTQSPTHLIKTRGQQVTLRCSPISGHKSVSWYQQVLGQGPQFIFQYYEKEERGRGNFPDRFSARQFPNYSSELNVNALLLGDSALYLCASSDLGGTGSNQPQHFGDGTRLSIL.

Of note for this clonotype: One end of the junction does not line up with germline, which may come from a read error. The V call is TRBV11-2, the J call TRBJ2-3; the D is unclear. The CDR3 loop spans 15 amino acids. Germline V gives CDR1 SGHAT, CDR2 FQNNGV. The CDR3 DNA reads TGTGCCAGCAGCTTAGAGGGAAGGAGCAGAGATACGCAGTATTTT. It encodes CASSLEGRSRDTQYF.

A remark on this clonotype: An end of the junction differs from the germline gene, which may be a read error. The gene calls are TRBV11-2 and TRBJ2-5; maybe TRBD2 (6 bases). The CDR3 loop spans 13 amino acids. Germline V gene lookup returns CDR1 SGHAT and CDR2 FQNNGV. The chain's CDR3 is CAGSSGLGEIQYF. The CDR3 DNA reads TGTGCCGGCAGCTCGGGACTTGGGGAGATCCAGTACTTC.

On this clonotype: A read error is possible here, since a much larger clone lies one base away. Written as DNA, the CDR3 is TGTGCCAGCAGTACGACGACAGGGGCCAGGGAGACCCAGTACTTC. Translation: CASSTTTGARETQYF. The chain links TRBV12-3 or TRBV12-4 to TRBJ2-5; 8 bases match TRBD1. J lost 5 bases, V lost 5 bases, and 10 bases had no gene match. This CDR3 region has 15 residues.

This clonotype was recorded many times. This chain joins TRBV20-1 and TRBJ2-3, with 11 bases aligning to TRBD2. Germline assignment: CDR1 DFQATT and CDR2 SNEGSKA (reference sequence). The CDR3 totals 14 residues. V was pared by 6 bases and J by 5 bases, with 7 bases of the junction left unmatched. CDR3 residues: CSASGLAEIDTQYF. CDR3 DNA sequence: TGCAGTGCCTCGGGACTAGCGGAGATAGATACGCAGTATTTT.

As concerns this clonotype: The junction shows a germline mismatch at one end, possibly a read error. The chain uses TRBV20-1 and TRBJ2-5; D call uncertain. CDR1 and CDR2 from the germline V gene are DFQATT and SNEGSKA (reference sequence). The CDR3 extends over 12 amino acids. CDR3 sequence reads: CSARRVSETQYF. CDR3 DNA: TGTAGTGCTAGAAGGGTCTCAGAGACCCAGTACTTC.

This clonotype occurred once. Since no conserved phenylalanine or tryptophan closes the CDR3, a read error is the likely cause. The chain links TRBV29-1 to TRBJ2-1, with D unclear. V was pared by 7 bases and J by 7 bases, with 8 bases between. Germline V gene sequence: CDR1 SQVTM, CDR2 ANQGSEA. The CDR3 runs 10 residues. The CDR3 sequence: CSAGGNEQFY. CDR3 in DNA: TGCAGCGCCGGTGGAAATGAGCAGTTCTAC.

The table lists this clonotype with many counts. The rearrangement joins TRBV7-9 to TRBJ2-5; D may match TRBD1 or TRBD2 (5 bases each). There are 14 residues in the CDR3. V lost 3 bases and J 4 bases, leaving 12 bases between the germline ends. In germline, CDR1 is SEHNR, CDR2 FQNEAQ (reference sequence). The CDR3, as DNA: TGTGCCAGCAGCTTGTGGGGGAGCGGAGAGACCCAGTACTTC. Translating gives CASSLWGSGETQYF.

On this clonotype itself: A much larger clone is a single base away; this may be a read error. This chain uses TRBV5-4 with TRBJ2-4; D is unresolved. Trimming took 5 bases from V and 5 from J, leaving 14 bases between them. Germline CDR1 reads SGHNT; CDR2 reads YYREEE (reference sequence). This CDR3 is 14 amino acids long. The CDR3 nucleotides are TGTGCCAGCAGTTATTTGAATATCGAAAACATTCAGTACTTC. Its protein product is CASSYLNIENIQYF. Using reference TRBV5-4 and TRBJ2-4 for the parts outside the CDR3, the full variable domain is ETGVTQSPTHLIKTRGQQVTLRCSSQSGHNTVSWYQQALGQGPQFIFQYYREEENGRGNFPPRFSGLQFPNYSSELNVNALELDDSALYLCASSYLNIENIQYFGAGTRLSVL.

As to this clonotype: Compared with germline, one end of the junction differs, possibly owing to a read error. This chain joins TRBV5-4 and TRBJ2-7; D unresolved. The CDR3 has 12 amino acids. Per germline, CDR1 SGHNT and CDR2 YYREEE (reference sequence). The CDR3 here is CVSSLYPREQYF. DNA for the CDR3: TGTGTCAGCAGCTTGTACCCTAGGGAGCAGTACTTC.

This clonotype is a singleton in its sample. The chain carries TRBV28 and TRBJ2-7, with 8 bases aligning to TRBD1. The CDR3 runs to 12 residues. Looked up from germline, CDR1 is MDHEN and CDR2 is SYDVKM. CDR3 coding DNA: TGTGTCATTACAGGGGGGAACTACGAGCAGTACTTC. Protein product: CVITGGNYEQYF.

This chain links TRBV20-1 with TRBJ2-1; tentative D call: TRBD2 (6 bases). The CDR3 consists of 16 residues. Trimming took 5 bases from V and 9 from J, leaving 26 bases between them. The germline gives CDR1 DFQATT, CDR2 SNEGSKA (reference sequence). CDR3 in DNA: TGCAGTGCTGCACGGATGGGGATTAGCTGGAGGGGTGAGCAGTTCTTC. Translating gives CSAARMGISWRGEQFF.

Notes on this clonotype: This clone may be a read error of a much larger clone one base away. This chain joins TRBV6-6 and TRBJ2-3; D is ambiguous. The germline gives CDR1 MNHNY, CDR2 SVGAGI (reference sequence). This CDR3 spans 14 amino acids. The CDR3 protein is CDSSYQVDTDTQYF. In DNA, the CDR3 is TGTGACAGCAGTTACCAGGTAGACACAGATACGCAGTATTTT.